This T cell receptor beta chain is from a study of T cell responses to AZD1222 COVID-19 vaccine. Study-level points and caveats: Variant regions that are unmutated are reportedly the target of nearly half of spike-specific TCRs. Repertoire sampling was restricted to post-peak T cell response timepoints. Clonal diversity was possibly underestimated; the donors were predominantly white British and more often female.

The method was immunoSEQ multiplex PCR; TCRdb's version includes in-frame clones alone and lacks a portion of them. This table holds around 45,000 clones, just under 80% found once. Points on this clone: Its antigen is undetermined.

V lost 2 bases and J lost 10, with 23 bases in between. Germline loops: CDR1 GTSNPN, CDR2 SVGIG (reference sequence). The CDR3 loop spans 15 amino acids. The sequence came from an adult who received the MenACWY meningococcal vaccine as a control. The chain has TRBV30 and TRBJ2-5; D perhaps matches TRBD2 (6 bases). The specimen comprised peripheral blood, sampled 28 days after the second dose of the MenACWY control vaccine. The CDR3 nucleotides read TGTGCCTGGAGTCTTTCGGGAGACGCAGTTCGGGACCAGTACTTC. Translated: CAWSLSGDAVRDQYF.